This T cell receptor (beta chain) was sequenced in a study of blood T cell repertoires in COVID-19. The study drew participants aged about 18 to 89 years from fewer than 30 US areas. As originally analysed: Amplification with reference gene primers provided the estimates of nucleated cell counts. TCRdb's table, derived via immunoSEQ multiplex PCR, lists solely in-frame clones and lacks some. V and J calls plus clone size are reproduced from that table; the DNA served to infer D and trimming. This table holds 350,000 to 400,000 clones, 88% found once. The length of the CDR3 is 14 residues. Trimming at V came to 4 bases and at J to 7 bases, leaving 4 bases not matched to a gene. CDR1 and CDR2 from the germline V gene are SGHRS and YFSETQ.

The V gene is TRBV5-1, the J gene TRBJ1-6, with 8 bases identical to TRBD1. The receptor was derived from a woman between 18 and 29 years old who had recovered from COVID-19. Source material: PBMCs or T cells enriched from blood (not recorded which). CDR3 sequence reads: CASSRGQENSPLHF. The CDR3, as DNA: TGCGCCAGCAGCCGGGGACAGGAAAATTCACCCCTCCACTTT.